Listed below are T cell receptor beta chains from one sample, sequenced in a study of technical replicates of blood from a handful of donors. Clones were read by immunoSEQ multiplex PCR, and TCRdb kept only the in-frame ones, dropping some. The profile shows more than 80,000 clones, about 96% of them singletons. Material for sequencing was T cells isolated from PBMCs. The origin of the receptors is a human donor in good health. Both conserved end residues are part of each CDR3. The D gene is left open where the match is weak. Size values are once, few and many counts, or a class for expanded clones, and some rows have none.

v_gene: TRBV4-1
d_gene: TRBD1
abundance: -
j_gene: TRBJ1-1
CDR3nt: TGCGCCAGCAGCCAAACACTTTATGGACAGGGGGCTTTCTTT
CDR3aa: CASSQTLYGQGAFF

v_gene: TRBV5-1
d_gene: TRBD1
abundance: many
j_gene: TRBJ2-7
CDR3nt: TGCGCCAGCAGCCTCACCGGGACAGGGTATTCCGAGCAGTACTTC
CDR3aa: CASSLTGTGYSEQYF

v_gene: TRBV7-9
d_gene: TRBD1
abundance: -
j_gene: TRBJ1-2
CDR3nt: TGTGCCAGCAGCTTAGGGACAGGCTATGGCTACACCTTC
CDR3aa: CASSLGTGYGYTF

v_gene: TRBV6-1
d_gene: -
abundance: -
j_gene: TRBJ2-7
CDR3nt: TGTGCCAGCCGGAGAATGGGCGAGCAGTACTTC
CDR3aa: CASRRMGEQYF

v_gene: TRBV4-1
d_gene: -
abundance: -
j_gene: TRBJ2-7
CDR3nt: TGCGCCAGCAGCCACAAACCAGGTACAACCTACGAGCAGTACTTC
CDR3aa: CASSHKPGTTYEQYF

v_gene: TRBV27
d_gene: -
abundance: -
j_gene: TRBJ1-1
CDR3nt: TGTGCCAGCAGGCCCGGAAGGGGCACTGAAGCTTTCTTT
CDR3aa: CASRPGRGTEAFF

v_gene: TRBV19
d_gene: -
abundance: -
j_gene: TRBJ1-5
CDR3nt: TGTGCCAGTAGTTCACAGAGTTACCAGCATTTT
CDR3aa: CASSSQSYQHF

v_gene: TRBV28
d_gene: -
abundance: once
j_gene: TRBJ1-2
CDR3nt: TGTGCCAGCAGTTTATTAAGCCAAGTTAACTATGGCTACACCTTC
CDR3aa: CASSLLSQVNYGYTF

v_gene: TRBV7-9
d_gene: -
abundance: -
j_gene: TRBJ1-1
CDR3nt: TGTGCCAGCAGCCATAGGGAGGGCGCTGAAGCTTTCTTT
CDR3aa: CASSHREGAEAFF

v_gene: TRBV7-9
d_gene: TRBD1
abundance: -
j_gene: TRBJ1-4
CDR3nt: TGTGCCAGCAGGGCAGGGGGCGGTGAAAAACTGTTTTTT
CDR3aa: CASRAGGGEKLFF

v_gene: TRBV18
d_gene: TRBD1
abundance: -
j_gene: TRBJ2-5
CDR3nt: TGTGCCAGCTCACCACTTGGGACAGGCCATCCAGAGACCCAGTACTTC
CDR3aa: CASSPLGTGHPETQYF

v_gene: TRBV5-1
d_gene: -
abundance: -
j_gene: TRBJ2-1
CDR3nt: TGCGCCAGCAGCTTGGACAGCGGACTTTACAATGAGCAGTTCTTC
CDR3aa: CASSLDSGLYNEQFF

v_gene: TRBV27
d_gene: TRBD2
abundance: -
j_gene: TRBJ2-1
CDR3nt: TGTGCCAGCAGTTCTAGCGGGAGCGTCAATGAGCAGTTCTTC
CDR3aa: CASSSSGSVNEQFF

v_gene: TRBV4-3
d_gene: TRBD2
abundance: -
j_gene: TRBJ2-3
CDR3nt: TGCGCCAGCAGCCAAGATGGACTAGCGGGAGGGGGGACAGATACGCAGTATTTT
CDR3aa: CASSQDGLAGGGTDTQYF

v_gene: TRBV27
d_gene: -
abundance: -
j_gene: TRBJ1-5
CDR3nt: TGTGCCAGCAGTTTTGACAGGCTAAATCAGCCCCAGCATTTT
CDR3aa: CASSFDRLNQPQHF

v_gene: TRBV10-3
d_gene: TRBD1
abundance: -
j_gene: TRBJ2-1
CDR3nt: TGTGCCATCAGTGAGTCGACAGGGGAGAACAATGAGCAGTTCTTC
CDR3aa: CAISESTGENNEQFF

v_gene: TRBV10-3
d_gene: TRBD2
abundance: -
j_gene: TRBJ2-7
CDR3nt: TGTGCCATCAGTGGGATACTAGCGGGAGTGTCGAGCGAGCAGTACTTC
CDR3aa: CAISGILAGVSSEQYF

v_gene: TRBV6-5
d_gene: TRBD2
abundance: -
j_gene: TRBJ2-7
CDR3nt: TGTGCCAGCAGCTTTAGCGGGAGCTCGTACGAGCAGTACTTC
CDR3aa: CASSFSGSSYEQYF

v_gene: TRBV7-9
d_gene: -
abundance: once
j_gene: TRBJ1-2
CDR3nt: TGTGCCACTGAGGGACTGCCGATAAACTATGGCTACACCTTC
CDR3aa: CATEGLPINYGYTF

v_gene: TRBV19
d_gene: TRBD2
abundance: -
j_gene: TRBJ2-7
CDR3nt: TGTGCCAGTAGTATAATAGCGGGAGAGGCCCACGAGCAGTACTTC
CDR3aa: CASSIIAGEAHEQYF

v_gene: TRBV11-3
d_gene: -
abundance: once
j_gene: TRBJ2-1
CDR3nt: TGTGCCAGCAGCTCCGACAGTACCCCCTACAATGAGCAGTTCTTC
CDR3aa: CASSSDSTPYNEQFF

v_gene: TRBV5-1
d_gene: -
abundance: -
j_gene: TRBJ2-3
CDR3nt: TGCGCCAGCAGCTCGGGTGTGGCCACAGATACGCAGTATTTT
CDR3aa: CASSSGVATDTQYF

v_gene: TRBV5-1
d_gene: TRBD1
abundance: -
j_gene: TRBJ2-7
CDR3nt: TGCGCCAGCAGCTTGGCGGGGACAGGGAACTACGAGCAGTACTTC
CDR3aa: CASSLAGTGNYEQYF

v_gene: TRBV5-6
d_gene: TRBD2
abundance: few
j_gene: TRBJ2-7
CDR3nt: TGTGCCAGCAGCGCTACTAGCGACTCCCGGCGTGAGCAGTACTTC
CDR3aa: CASSATSDSRREQYF

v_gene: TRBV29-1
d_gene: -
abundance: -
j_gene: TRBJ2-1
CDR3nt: TGCAGCGGCAAGACAGCCTACGATGAGCAGTTCTTC
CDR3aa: CSGKTAYDEQFF

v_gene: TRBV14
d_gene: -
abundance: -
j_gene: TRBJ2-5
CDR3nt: TGTGCCAGCAGCCAAGATCCCCTAGTATCGGGGTTCCAAGAGACCCAGTACTTC
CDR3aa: CASSQDPLVSGFQETQYF